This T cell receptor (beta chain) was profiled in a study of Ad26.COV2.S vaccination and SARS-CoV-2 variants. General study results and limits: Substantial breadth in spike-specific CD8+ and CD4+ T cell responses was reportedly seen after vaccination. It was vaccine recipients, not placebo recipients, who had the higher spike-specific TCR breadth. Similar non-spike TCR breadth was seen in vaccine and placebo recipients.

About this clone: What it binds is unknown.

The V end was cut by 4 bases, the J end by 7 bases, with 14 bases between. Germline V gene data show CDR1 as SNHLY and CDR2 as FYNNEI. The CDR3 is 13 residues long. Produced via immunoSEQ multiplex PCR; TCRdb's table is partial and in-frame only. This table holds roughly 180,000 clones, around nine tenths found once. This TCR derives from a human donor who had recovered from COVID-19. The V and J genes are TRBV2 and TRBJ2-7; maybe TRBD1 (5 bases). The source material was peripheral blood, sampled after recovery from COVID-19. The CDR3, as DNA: TGTGCCAGCAGTGGGGAAGGGCCAGGGGAGCAGTACTTC. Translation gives CASSGEGPGEQYF.